These 9 T cell receptor beta chains originate from one sample sequenced in a study of CD8 T cells in Susac syndrome. The authors reverse transcribed 0.5 to 1 ug RNA with random hexamers. TCRdb processed the immunoSEQ multiplex PCR reads anew with MiXCR; each CDR3 protein has one entry. This sample has 230,000 or so distinct CDR3 sequences, with 95% found just once. The sequenced sample was CD4+ T cells from PBMCs. Receptors originate from a human donor with multiple sclerosis.

The chain uses TRBV15 and TRBJ1-1, with 7 nucleotides matching TRBD1. The germline V gene encodes CDR1 LNHNV and CDR2 YYDKDF (reference sequence). The CDR3 extends over 15 amino acids. J gave up 3 bases and V 3 bases, and 7 bases lay outside the gene matches. The CDR3 DNA follows: TGTGCCACCAGCAGGGCGGACAGGACCGACACTGAAGCTTTCTTT. This sequence encodes CATSRADRTDTEAFF.

This clonotype was found a few times. The rearrangement uses TRBV20-1 and TRBJ2-7; 7 nucleotides agree with TRBD2. From germline, CDR1 is DFQATT and CDR2 SNEGSKA (reference sequence). V trimming: 6 bases; J trimming: 2 bases; junction bases outside the gene matches: 4. CDR3 length: 12 amino acids. The CDR3 DNA reads TGCAGTGCCGGGGGAGGGCCCTACGAGCAGTACTTC. Residues: CSAGGGPYEQYF.

The genes are TRBV20-1 and TRBJ1-1, with D perhaps matching TRBD1 (5 bases). The germline V and J ends were trimmed by 2 bases and 1 base, with 11 bases remaining between them. The CDR3 length is 14 residues. Germline-derived CDR1 and CDR2 are DFQATT and SNEGSKA (reference sequence). CDR3 nucleotides: TGCAGTGCTAGATACAGGCTTGGGAACACTGAAGCTTTCTTT. Protein sequence: CSARYRLGNTEAFF.

J is TRBJ2-1 and V is TRBV7-2; 8 positions agree with TRBD1. The germline V gene has CDR1 SGHTA and CDR2 FQGNSA. The CDR3 spans 12 residues. With 7 bases clipped from V and 7 bases from J, the junction kept 3 bases outside the gene matches. CDR3 in DNA: TGTGCCAGCAAGCAGGGGGCTAATGAGCAGTTCTTC. Amino acid sequence: CASKQGANEQFF. Using reference TRBV7-2 and TRBJ2-1 for the parts outside the CDR3, the full variable domain is GAGVSQSPSNKVTEKGKDVELRCDPISGHTALYWYRQSLGQGLEFLIYFQGNSAPDKSGLPSDRFSAERTGGSVSTLTIQRTQQEDSAVYLCASKQGANEQFFGPGTRLTVL.

The sample holds a few counts of this clonotype. This chain links TRBV9 with TRBJ1-5; 7 bases agree with TRBD1. The CDR3 has 13 amino acids. CDR1 is SGDLS, CDR2 YYNGEE, per germline. The ends lost 0 bases at V and 6 bases at J; junction bases unmatched: 0. The CDR3 spells CASSVEGAQPQHF. The CDR3 nucleotides are TGTGCCAGCAGCGTAGAGGGGGCTCAGCCCCAGCATTTT.

V usage is TRBV7-9 and J usage is TRBJ1-3; unclear D gene. The V end was cut by 3 bases, the J end by 4 bases, with 4 bases between. CDR3 length: 12 residues. Germline assignment: CDR1 SEHNR and CDR2 FQNEAQ (reference sequence). CDR3 region: CASSFDGNTIYF. CDR3 sequence (DNA): TGTGCCAGCAGCTTTGACGGAAACACCATATATTTT. Based on the CDR3 plus reference TRBV7-9 and TRBJ1-3, the full variable domain is DTGVSQNPRHKITKRGQNVTFRCDPISEHNRLYWYRQTLGQGPEFLTYFQNEAQLEKSRLLSDRFSAERPKGSFSTLEIQRTEQGDSAMYLCASSFDGNTIYFGEGSWLTVV.

The genes are TRBV3-1 and TRBJ2-2, with 7 bases fitting TRBD1. J was trimmed by 8 bases and V by 2 bases; bases with no gene match: 8. The CDR3 runs 15 residues. CDR1 is LGHDT, CDR2 YNNKEL, per germline (reference sequence). The CDR3 is CASSQQRGPHGELFF. The DNA of the CDR3 is TGTGCCAGCAGCCAACAGAGGGGGCCCCATGGGGAGCTGTTTTTT.

V is TRBV4-1 and J is TRBJ2-5; perhaps TRBD1 as D (5 bases). Germline CDR1 reads MGHRA; CDR2 reads YSYEKL. There are 13 residues in the CDR3. Trimming pared 2 bases from V and 3 bases from J, leaving 7 bases between. The CDR3 is CASSQLTEETQYF. For the CDR3, the DNA is TGCGCCAGCAGCCAATTGACAGAAGAGACCCAGTACTTC.

This clonotype showed up just once. The chain joins TRBV15 to TRBJ2-5, with a possible D match to TRBD1 (6 bases). The CDR3 consists of 13 residues. The germline V gene has CDR1 LNHNV and CDR2 YYDKDF (reference sequence). The V and J ends lost 2 bases and 5 bases respectively, with 9 bases between them. CDR3 amino acids: CATSRSTGETQYF. The CDR3, as DNA: TGTGCCACCAGCAGAAGTACAGGGGAGACCCAGTACTTC.